This TCR beta chain was obtained from a study of T cells after yellow fever vaccination. Study information: Preparation used SMART-Seq v4 Ultra Low Input for the low-cell-number fractions. The study, taken as a whole, reports: Abundant clonotypes from the bulk population could get into FACS-sorted repertoires as contaminants. Boosting was followed by the reappearance of most primary-vaccination clones (less than 98% CD4, about 89% CD8). Weaker overall was a secondary response that nonetheless peaked faster, on day 5 versus 15.

About this clonotype: What it recognizes is unknown.

The V end was cut by 8 bases, the J end by 5 bases, with 6 bases between. CDR3 length: 10 residues. Per germline, CDR1 SGHVS and CDR2 FQNEAQ. TCRdb reprocessed the 5' RACE reads via MiXCR and lists one record per CDR3 protein. Counted here are a few hundred thousand distinct CDR3 sequences, roughly 4% occurring once; the ten biggest clones make up approximately 25%. The starting material was PBMCs, obtained 5 days after the yellow fever booster vaccination. This clonotype originated in a man between 18 and 29 years old who received the YFV17D yellow fever vaccine. The rearrangement uses TRBV7-8 and TRBJ2-5, with D perhaps given as TRBD1 or TRBD2 (5 bases each). CDR3 loop: CASWGETQYF. DNA of the CDR3: TGTGCCAGCTGGGGGGAGACCCAGTACTTC.